Listed here are 7 T cell receptor beta chains from one sample, sequenced in a study of Ad26.COV2.S vaccination and SARS-CoV-2 variants. Sequenced by immunoSEQ multiplex PCR; TCRdb stores in-frame clones only, minus some. The sample lists around 400,000 clones, 90% occurring once. Treatment: 15 to 20 received Ad26.COV2.S at low or high dose, single or two shots; about 5 received placebo; per-sample allocation not given. The samples were gathered on day 63 after the first injection of vaccine or placebo. The sequencing here drew on peripheral blood, taken in a trial of Ad26.COV2.S vaccine versus placebo. The source is a person aged 18-60 years who received the Ad26.COV2.S COVID-19 vaccine or a placebo.

This chain connects TRBV7-2 to TRBJ2-3, with no clear D. The V and J ends lost 5 bases and 5 bases respectively, with 11 bases between them. Germline CDR1 SGHTA, CDR2 FQGNSA. The CDR3 is 13 amino acids. CDR3 residues: CASSPQDGDTQYF. CDR3 coding DNA: TGTGCCAGCAGCCCGCAGGATGGAGATACGCAGTATTTT.

V usage is TRBV27 and J usage is TRBJ2-7; D could derive from TRBD1 or TRBD2 (6 bases each). Germline CDR1 is MNHEY and CDR2 is SMNVEV (reference sequence). This CDR3 region has 14 residues. Trimming took off 5 bases at V and 5 bases at J, with 16 bases between the two ends. The DNA for the CDR3 is TGTGCCAGCAGTCTCCCTGGGGGGCGCCACGAGCAGTACTTC. Encoded protein: CASSLPGGRHEQYF.

The CDR3 DNA follows: TGTGCCAGCAGCACGCTCGACAGGGCGAACACTGAAGCTTTCTTT. Its protein product is CASSTLDRANTEAFF. The chain recombines TRBV14 with TRBJ1-1; 7 nucleotides line up with TRBD1. The V gene end was trimmed by 5 bases and the J gene end by 1 base; junction bases not matched to a gene: 7. Per the germline V gene, CDR1 is SGHDN and CDR2 is FVKESK. This CDR3 contains 15 residues.

The chain combines TRBV9 with TRBJ2-7; 7 bases line up with TRBD2. Germline loops: CDR1 SGDLS, CDR2 YYNGEE. This CDR3 spans 23 amino acids. Germline trimming cut 0 bases from V and 0 bases from J; bases unmatched to any gene: 27. Here the CDR3 DNA reads TGTGCCAGCAGCGTAGGGAATCTTGTGGTAGTCGAGACTAGCTTGCAGAGCTCCTACGAGCAGTACTTC. Translated, it gives CASSVGNLVVVETSLQSSYEQYF.

The chain has TRBV6-4 and TRBJ1-2; possibly TRBD1 for D (6 bases). Per germline, CDR1 MRHNA and CDR2 SNTAGT. The CDR3 has 10 residues. CDR3 DNA sequence: TGTGCGGAGAGGGGGGGTGGCTACACCTTC. Translating it yields CAERGGGYTF.

The rearrangement joins TRBV6-5 to TRBJ2-5; TRBD1 agrees at 7 bases. This CDR3 is built from 16 residues. Germline trimming cut 0 bases from V and 5 bases from J; bases unmatched to any gene: 9. Germline CDR1 is MNHEY and CDR2 is SVGAGI. The CDR3 sequence is CASSYSGGGSMETQYF. The CDR3 DNA reads TGTGCCAGCAGTTACTCAGGGGGCGGTAGCATGGAGACCCAGTACTTC.

This clone was picked up one time. This sequence joins TRBV9 and TRBJ1-2, with unresolved D. V dropped 3 bases and J dropped 8 bases, with 20 bases sitting between them. This CDR3 is 15 amino acids long. Germline V CDR1 and CDR2: SGDLS, YYNGEE. This CDR3 is CASSGGPIGMRGYTF. CDR3 sequence (DNA): TGTGCCAGCAGCGGAGGGCCCATAGGTATGCGAGGCTACACCTTC. Full variable domain (remainder filled in from reference TRBV9 and TRBJ1-2): DSGVTQTPKHLITATGQRVTLRCSPRSGDLSVYWYQQSLDQGLQFLIQYYNGEERAKGNILERFSAQQFPDLHSELNLSSLELGDSALYFCASSGGPIGMRGYTFGSGTRLTVV.